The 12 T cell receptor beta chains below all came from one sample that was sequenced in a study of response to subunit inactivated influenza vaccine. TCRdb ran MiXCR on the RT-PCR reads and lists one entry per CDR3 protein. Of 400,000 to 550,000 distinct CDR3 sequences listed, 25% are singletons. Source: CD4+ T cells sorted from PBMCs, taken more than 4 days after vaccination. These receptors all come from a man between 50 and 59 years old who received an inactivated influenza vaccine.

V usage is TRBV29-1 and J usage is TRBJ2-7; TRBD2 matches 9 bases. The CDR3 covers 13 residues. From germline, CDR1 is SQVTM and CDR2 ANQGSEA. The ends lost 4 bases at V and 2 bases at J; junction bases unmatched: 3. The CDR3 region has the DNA TGCAGCGTTGTTCTAGCGGGGACCTACGAGCAGTACTTC. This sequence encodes CSVVLAGTYEQYF.

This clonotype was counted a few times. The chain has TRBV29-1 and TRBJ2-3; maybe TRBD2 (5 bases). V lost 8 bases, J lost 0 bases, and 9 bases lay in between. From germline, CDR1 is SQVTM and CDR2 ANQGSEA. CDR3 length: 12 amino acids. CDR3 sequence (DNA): TGCAGCTCGGGGTCTAGCACAGATACGCAGTATTTT. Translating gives CSSGSSTDTQYF.

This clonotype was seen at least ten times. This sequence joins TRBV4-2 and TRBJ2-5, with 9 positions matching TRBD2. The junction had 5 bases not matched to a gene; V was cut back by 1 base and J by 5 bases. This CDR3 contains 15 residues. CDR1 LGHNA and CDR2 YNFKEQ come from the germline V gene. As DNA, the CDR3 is TGTGCCAGCAGCCAAGTAGCGGGGGCTCGGGAGACCCAGTACTTC. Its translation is CASSQVAGARETQYF.

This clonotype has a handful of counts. The CDR3 sequence: CASSFAPLGQTYEQYF. The CDR3 region has the DNA TGTGCCAGCAGTTTCGCTCCTTTAGGACAGACCTACGAGCAGTACTTC. This rearrangement joins TRBV27 to TRBJ2-7; a possible D gene is TRBD1 (6 bases). There are 16 residues in the CDR3. Deletions cut 3 bases from V and 2 bases from J, with 17 bases between. Germline assignment: CDR1 MNHEY and CDR2 SMNVEV (reference sequence).

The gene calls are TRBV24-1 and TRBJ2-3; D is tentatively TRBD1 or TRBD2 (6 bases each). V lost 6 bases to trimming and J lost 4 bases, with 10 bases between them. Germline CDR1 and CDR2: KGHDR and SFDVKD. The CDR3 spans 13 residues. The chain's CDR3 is CATSSGAADTQYF. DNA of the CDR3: TGTGCCACCAGTTCGGGGGCTGCAGATACGCAGTATTTT.

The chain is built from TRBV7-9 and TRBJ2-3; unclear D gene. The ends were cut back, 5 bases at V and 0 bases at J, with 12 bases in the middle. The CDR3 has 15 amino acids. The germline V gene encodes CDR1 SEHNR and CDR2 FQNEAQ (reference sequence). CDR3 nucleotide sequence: TGTGCCAGCAGCCCCAAACGGGCCAGCACAGATACGCAGTATTTT. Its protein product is CASSPKRASTDTQYF.

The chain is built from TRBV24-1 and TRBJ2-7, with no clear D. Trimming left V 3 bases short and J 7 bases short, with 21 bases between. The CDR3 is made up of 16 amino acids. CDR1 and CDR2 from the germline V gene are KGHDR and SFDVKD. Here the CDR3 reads CATSDTPPGGKGEQYF. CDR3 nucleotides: TGTGCCACCAGTGATACCCCCCCCGGCGGTAAAGGGGAGCAGTACTTC.

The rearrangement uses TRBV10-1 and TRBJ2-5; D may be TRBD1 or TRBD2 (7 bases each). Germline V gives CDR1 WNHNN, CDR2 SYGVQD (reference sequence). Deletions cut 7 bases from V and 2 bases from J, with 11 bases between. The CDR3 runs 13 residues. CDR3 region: CASIRGGQETQYF. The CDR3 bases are TGCGCCAGCATCAGGGGGGGTCAAGAGACCCAGTACTTC.

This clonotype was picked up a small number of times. Here the CDR3 reads CASSGGEGAPSLAKNIQYF. The CDR3 nucleotides read TGTGCCAGCAGCGGAGGGGAGGGGGCTCCTTCTCTAGCCAAAAACATTCAGTACTTC. This rearrangement joins TRBV9 to TRBJ2-4; D possibly matches TRBD1 or TRBD2 (7 bases each). Trimming removed 3 bases at V and 0 bases at J, with 22 bases between. Germline values: CDR1 SGDLS, CDR2 YYNGEE. The CDR3 has 19 residues.

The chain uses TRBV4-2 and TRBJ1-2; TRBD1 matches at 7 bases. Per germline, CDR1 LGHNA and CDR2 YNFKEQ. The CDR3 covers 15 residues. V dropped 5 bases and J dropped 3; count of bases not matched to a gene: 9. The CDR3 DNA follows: TGTGCCAGCAGCGGCGGGGACAGCGCAGACTATGGCTACACCTTC. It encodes CASSGGDSADYGYTF.

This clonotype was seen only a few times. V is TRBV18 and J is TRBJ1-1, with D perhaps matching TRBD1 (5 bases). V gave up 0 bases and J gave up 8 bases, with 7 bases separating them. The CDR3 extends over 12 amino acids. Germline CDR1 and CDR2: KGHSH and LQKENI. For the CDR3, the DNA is TGTGCCAGCTCACCACCAGGGACGGAAGCTTTCTTT. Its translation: CASSPPGTEAFF. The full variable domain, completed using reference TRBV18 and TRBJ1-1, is NAGVMQNPRHLVRRRGQEARLRCSPMKGHSHVYWYRQLPEEGLKFMVYLQKENIIDESGMPKERFSAEFPKEGPSILRIQQVVRGDSAAYFCASSPPGTEAFFGQGTRLTVV.

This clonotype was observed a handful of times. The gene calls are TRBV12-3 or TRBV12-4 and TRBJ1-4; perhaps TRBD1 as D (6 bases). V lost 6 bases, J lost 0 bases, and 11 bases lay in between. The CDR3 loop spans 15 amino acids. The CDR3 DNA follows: TGTGCCAGCAGGGACAACAGGGCAACTAATGAAAAACTGTTTTTT. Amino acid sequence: CASRDNRATNEKLFF.